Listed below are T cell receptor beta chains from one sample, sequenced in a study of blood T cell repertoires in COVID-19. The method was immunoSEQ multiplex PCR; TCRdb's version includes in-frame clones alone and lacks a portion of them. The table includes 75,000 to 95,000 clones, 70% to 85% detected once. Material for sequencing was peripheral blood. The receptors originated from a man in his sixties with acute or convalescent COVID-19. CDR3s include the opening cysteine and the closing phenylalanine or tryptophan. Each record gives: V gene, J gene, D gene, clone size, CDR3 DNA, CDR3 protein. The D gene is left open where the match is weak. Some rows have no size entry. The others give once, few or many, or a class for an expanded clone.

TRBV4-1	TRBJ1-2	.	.	TGCGCCAGCAGCCAACTCTCCGGGAGCGGTGGCTACACCTTC	CASSQLSGSGGYTF
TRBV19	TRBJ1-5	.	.	TGTGCCAGTAGCAATAGGATATACCTGGGGCAACGAGAGAATCAGCCCCAGCATTTT	CASSNRIYLGQRENQPQHF
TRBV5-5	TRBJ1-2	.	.	TGTGCCAGCAGCTTGCAGGGGTTTCGGCTGTCTGGCTACACCTTC	CASSLQGFRLSGYTF
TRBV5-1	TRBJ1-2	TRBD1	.	TGCGCCAGCAGCCCCAGTATGGGGACAGCCTATGGCTACACCTTC	CASSPSMGTAYGYTF
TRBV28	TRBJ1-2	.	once	TGTGCCAGCAGTCGCTTACAGGGAGACTATGGCTACACCTTC	CASSRLQGDYGYTF
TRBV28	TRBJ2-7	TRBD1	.	TGTGCCAGCAGTTTGACAGGGGGCTACCACGAGCAGTACTTC	CASSLTGGYHEQYF
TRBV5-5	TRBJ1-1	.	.	TGTGCCAGCAGCCCCCCAAGGAGTACTGAAGCTTTCTTT	CASSPPRSTEAFF
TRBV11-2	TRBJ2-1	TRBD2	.	TGTGCCAGCAGCCCTATAGCGGGGGGGTACAATGAGCAGTTCTTC	CASSPIAGGYNEQFF
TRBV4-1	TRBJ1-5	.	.	TGCGCCAGCAGCCAAGGACCAGAGACAGGAGTCAATCAGCCCCAGCATTTT	CASSQGPETGVNQPQHF
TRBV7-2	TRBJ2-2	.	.	TGTGCCAGCAGCTTACATAGCGGGAACACCGGGGAGCTGTTTTTT	CASSLHSGNTGELFF
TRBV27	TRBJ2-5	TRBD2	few	TGTGCCAGCAGCACTAGCGGGGGATGGGAGACCCAGTACTTC	CASSTSGGWETQYF
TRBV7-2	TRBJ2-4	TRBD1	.	TGTGCCAGCAGCTTAGGAGGACAGGGGGCTGTCAAAAACATTCAGTACTTC	CASSLGGQGAVKNIQYF
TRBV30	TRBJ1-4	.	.	TGTGCCTGGACCTCTACTAATTTTAATGAAAAACTGTTTTTT	CAWTSTNFNEKLFF
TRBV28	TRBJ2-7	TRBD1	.	TGTGCCAGCAGTTGGGGGGACAGGGGGATAGGTTACGAGCAGTACTTC	CASSWGDRGIGYEQYF
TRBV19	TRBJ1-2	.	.	TGTGCCAGTAGTATCGGGGTAGAGGGCGAGCTCTATGGCTACACCTTC	CASSIGVEGELYGYTF
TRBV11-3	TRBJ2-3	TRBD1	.	TGTGCCAGCAGCCGGACAGGGGATGCAGATACGCAGTATTTT	CASSRTGDADTQYF
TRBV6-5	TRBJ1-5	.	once	TGTGCCAGCTCTGGGCACAATCAGCCCCAGCATTTT	CASSGHNQPQHF
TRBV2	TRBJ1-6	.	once	TGTGCCAGCAGTGTAGAATCACCCCTCCACTTT	CASSVESPLHF
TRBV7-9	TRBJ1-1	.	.	TGTGCCAGCAGAATAATGCTTACAGACCCTGAAGCTTTCTTT	CASRIMLTDPEAFF
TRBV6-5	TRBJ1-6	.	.	TGTGCCAGCAGGGAGACAGTTAAATCACCCCTCCACTTT	CASRETVKSPLHF
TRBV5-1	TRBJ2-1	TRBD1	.	TGCGCCAGCAGCTTGACCGGGACAGGGACTTACAATGAGCAGTTCTTC	CASSLTGTGTYNEQFF
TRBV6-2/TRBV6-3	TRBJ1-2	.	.	TGTGCCAGCAGCTTCAGGGGTGGCTACACCTTC	CASSFRGGYTF
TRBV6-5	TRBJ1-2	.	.	TGTGCCAGCAGTTTAGACAAGAAGTCCGCGGGAACCTTC	CASSLDKKSAGTF
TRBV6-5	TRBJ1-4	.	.	TGTGCCAGCAGCCAACAGGGCCGTAATGAAAAACTGTTTTTT	CASSQQGRNEKLFF
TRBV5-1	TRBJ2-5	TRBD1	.	TGCGCCAGCAGCTGGTACAGGGGGCACCAAGAGACCCAGTACTTC	CASSWYRGHQETQYF
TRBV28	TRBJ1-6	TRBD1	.	TGTGCCAGCAGACCCAGCGGCAGGGGGTCACCCCTCCACTTT	CASRPSGRGSPLHF
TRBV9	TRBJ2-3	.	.	TGTGCCAGCAGCGGCCTAGCTTTTCCGGGAGATACGCAGTATTTT	CASSGLAFPGDTQYF
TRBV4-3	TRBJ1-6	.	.	TGCGCCAGCAGCCAAGATTTGGAGCGGACCTATTCACCCCTCCACTTT	CASSQDLERTYSPLHF
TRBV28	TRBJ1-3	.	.	TGTGCCAGCAGAATCGAGGCCTCTGGAAACACCATATATTTT	CASRIEASGNTIYF
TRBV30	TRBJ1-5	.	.	TGTGCCTGGAGCAGGTACAATCAGCCCCAGCATTTT	CAWSRYNQPQHF
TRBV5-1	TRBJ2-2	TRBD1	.	TGCGCCAGCAGACGAAGACAGGGGCACACCGGGGAGCTGTTTTTT	CASRRRQGHTGELFF
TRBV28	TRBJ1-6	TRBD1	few	TGTGCCAGCAGTTTGAAGGGGGCAGGGACACCCCTCCACTTT	CASSLKGAGTPLHF
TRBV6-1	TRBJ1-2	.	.	TGTGCCAGCAGTGACATCCGCGCTAACTATGGCTACACCTTC	CASSDIRANYGYTF
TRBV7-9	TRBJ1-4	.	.	TGTGCCAGCAGCTTAGATTTCCGACCCCAGGGGAACAATGAAAAACTGTTTTTT	CASSLDFRPQGNNEKLFF
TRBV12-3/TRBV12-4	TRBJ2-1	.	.	TGTGCCAGCAGTTTAGTCAGAAACAATGAGCAGTTCTTC	CASSLVRNNEQFF
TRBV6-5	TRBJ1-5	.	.	TGTGCCAGCAGGGACAGAACACGGAATCAGCCCCAGCATTTT	CASRDRTRNQPQHF
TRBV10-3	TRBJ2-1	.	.	TGTGCCACCGCCTCAGCGGTTTCCTACAATGAGCAGTTCTTC	CATASAVSYNEQFF
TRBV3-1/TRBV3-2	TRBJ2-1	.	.	TGTGCCAGCAGCCTCCGGGGGGCCTCCTACAATGAGCAGTTCTTC	CASSLRGASYNEQFF
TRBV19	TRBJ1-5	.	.	TGTGCCAGTAGTATGACTTACCCCAATGACCCCGTGGGCAATCAGCCCCAGCATTTT	CASSMTYPNDPVGNQPQHF
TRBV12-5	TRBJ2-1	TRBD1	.	TGTGCTAGTGGTCCCATTCCGGGACAGGTATACAATGAGCAGTTCTTC	CASGPIPGQVYNEQFF
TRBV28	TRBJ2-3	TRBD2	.	TGTGCCAGCAGTTTAGTAGCGGGGGGGTTCACAGATACGCAGTATTTT	CASSLVAGGFTDTQYF
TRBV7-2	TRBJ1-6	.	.	TGTGCCAGCAGCTTAGGTGTCGGTACCTATAATTCACCCCTCCACTTT	CASSLGVGTYNSPLHF
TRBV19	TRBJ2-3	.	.	TGTGCCAGTAGTATAGGCAGGCGGGAAGATACGCAGTATTTT	CASSIGRREDTQYF